Listed below are T cell receptor beta chains from one sample, sequenced in a study of response to subunit inactivated influenza vaccine. TCRdb passed the RT-PCR reads through MiXCR, listing each CDR3 protein once. The sample includes about 310,000 distinct CDR3 sequences, about a fifth of them seen just once. This specimen consisted of PBMCs from blood, obtained about 20 months after vaccination. These receptors were obtained from a man between 45 and 75 years old who received an inactivated influenza vaccine. Both conserved end residues are part of each CDR3. The D gene is left open where the match is weak. Clone size appears in some rows only: once, few, many, or a class for an expanded clone.

V	D	size	length	J	CDR3	DNA
TRBV3-1	NA	NA	13	TRBJ1-2	CASSQGGRYGYTF	TGTGCCAGCAGCCAAGGGGGCAGGTATGGCTACACCTTC
TRBV18	TRBD1	many	14	TRBJ1-6	CASSQTGDGSPLHF	TGTGCCAGCTCACAGACAGGGGACGGTTCACCCCTCCACTTT
TRBV2	NA	NA	15	TRBJ2-1	CASRAGSNSYNEQFF	TGTGCCAGCAGGGCAGGGAGCAACTCCTACAATGAGCAGTTCTTC
TRBV30	NA	NA	13	TRBJ1-3	CGLIRAPGNTIYF	TGTGGGTTAATCAGGGCGCCTGGAAACACCATATATTTT
TRBV19	TRBD1	NA	15	TRBJ1-2	CASSGPDRGDHGYTF	TGTGCCAGTAGTGGCCCGGACAGGGGGGATCATGGCTACACCTTC
TRBV7-2	NA	once	13	TRBJ2-1	CASSPQGLDEQFF	TGTGCCAGCAGCCCCCAGGGGTTAGATGAGCAGTTCTTC
TRBV19	NA	NA	14	TRBJ2-1	CAINAGTSYNEKFF	TGTGCCATAAACGCGGGGACAAGTTACAATGAGAAGTTCTTC
TRBV5-5	NA	NA	13	TRBJ2-7	CASSFESSYEQYF	TGTGCCAGCAGCTTCGAGTCCTCCTACGAGCAGTACTTC
TRBV6-5	TRBD1	NA	18	TRBJ2-2	CASSYSSSWDRGTGELFF	TGTGCCAGCAGTTACTCTTCGTCGTGGGACAGGGGCACCGGGGAGCTGTTTTTT
TRBV28	NA	many	17	TRBJ2-4	CASIPGWGVRAKNIQYF	TGTGCCAGCATCCCGGGGTGGGGGGTTCGGGCCAAAAACATTCAGTACTTC
TRBV20-1	NA	NA	15	TRBJ2-3	CSAALAIPRTDTQYF	TGCAGTGCTGCCCTAGCGATACCCCGCACAGATACGCAGTATTTT
TRBV20-1	TRBD2	once	15	TRBJ2-1	CSASGAGGPAHEQFF	TGCAGTGCTAGCGGAGCGGGAGGGCCGGCTCATGAGCAGTTCTTC
TRBV7-6	NA	many	15	TRBJ2-5	CASSLGTLTGETQYF	TGTGCCAGCAGCTTAGGTACACTAACTGGAGAGACCCAGTACTTC